This TCR beta chain was documented in a study of PD-L1 blockade in urothelial cancer. Across the whole study: Of approximately 30 patients, twenty-five were males with bladder-origin urothelial cancer. Blood was analyzed 3 weeks (second dose) and 6 weeks after treatment start. Blood samples had a median of around 150,000 T cells.

Noted time point: pretreatment peripheral blood. Per germline, CDR1 SGHTA and CDR2 FQGNSA. Trimming removed 2 bases at V and 1 base at J, with 6 bases between. The CDR3 is made up of 14 amino acids. The investigators introduced synthetic TCR analog templates into each PCR as spikes. Sequenced by immunoSEQ multiplex PCR; TCRdb stores in-frame clones only, minus some. Here the sample spans 90,000 or so clones, around 87% being singletons. The chain joins TRBV7-2 to TRBJ1-5; D is undetermined. The sequencing used PBMCs, collected around atezolizumab (anti-PD-L1) treatment. The origin of this receptor is a man aged 55 to 70 with urothelial cancer. CDR3 loop: CASSLSVSNQPQHF. The CDR3 DNA follows: TGTGCCAGCAGCTTATCAGTAAGCAATCAGCCCCAGCATTTT.